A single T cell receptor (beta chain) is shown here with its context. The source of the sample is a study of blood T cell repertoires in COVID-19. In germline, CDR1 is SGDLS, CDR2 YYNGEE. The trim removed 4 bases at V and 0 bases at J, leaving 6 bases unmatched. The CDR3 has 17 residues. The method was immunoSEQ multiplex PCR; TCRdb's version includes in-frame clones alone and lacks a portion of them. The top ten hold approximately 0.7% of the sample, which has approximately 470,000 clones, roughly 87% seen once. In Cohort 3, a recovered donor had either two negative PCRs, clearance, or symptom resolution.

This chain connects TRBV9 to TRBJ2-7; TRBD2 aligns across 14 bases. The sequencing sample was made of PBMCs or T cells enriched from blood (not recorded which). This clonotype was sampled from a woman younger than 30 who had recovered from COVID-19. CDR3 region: CASSFGTSGGPSYEQYF. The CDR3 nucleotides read TGTGCCAGCAGCTTCGGGACTAGCGGGGGACCCTCCTACGAGCAGTACTTC.